The rows below give T cell receptor beta chains drawn from one sample of a study of T cell responses to AZD1222 COVID-19 vaccine. Using immunoSEQ multiplex PCR, the repertoire was profiled, and TCRdb retains in-frame clones only, with some absent. The sample shows around 140,000 clones, roughly nine tenths of them seen only once. The sample in question was peripheral blood, obtained 28 days after the second dose of the MenACWY control vaccine. The receptors originated from an adult who received the MenACWY meningococcal vaccine as a control. Both conserved end residues are part of each CDR3. The D gene is left open where the match is weak.

cdr3_aa,cdr3_nt,v_call,j_call,d_call
CASSLQVGGYTF,TGTGCCAGCAGTTTACAGGTTGGCGGCTACACCTTC,TRBV12-3/TRBV12-4,TRBJ1-2,-
CASSLGGTDSYEQYF,TGTGCCAGCAGCTTGGGTGGGACAGACTCCTACGAGCAGTACTTC,TRBV5-8,TRBJ2-7,TRBD1
CASSYRGDNYGYTF,TGTGCCAGCAGTTACAGGGGTGATAACTATGGCTACACCTTC,TRBV6-5,TRBJ1-2,-
CASSSPSGGGGNEQFF,TGTGCCAGCAGTTCCCCCTCTGGCGGGGGGGGCAATGAGCAGTTCTTC,TRBV6-2/TRBV6-3,TRBJ2-1,TRBD2
CASSLGPQETQYF,TGTGCCAGCAGCTTAGGACCGCAAGAGACCCAGTACTTC,TRBV11-3,TRBJ2-5,-
CASIAGARRAFF,TGTGCCAGCATAGCAGGGGCGAGGAGAGCTTTCTTT,TRBV28,TRBJ1-1,-
CASSKGQGGPHSNQPQHF,TGTGCCAGCAGCAAGGGACAGGGCGGCCCCCATAGCAATCAGCCCCAGCATTTT,TRBV7-9,TRBJ1-5,TRBD1
CASSPGQSGNTIYF,TGCGCCAGCAGCCCCGGACAATCGGGAAACACCATATATTTT,TRBV5-1,TRBJ1-3,-
CASSPSQGSSYNEQFF,TGTGCCAGCAGTCCGTCCCAGGGGTCCTCCTACAATGAGCAGTTCTTC,TRBV28,TRBJ2-1,-
CASSHTENTEAFF,TGTGCCAGCTCACATACAGAGAACACTGAAGCTTTCTTT,TRBV18,TRBJ1-1,-
CASSPQGSGVYEQYF,TGTGCCAGCAGTCCCCAGGGGAGCGGGGTCTACGAGCAGTACTTC,TRBV6-2/TRBV6-3,TRBJ2-7,-